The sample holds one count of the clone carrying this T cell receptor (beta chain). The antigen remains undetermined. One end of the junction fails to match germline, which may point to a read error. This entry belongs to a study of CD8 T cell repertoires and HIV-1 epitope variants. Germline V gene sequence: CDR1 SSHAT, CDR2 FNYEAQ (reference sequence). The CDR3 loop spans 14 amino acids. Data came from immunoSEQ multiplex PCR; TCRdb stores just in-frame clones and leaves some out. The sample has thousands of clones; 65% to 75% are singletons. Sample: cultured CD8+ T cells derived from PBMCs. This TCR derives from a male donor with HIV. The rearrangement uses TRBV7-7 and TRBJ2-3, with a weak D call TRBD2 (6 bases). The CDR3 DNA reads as TGTGCTAGCAGCTTGGAGGGGTCCACAGATACGCAGTATTTT. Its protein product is CASSLEGSTDTQYF.